The source of this T cell receptor (beta chain) is a study of regulatory T cells in long-lasting Graves disease. Notes on the study in general: More public clonotypes were shared by persistent patients (2,741) than by new patients (about 1,000). Under persistent disease, TRBV28, TRBJ1-2 and TRBJ2-5 were used preferentially. TCR diversity was lower in persistent Graves' patients than in newly diagnosed ones.

Time point indicated: newly diagnosed GD, antithyroid drugs for less than 3 months. Isolated PBMC RNA provided the starting material for the TCR library. As a group, patients came from one endocrinology department in Xi'an, China. This CDR3 contains 15 residues. Per germline, CDR1 SGHAT and CDR2 FQNNGV. Trimming cost V 6 bases and J 9 bases; bases outside gene matches: 13. Investigators prepared the TCR beta libraries by applying iRepertoire HTBI primers and Arm-PCR of CDR3 regions. TCRdb analysed the multiplex PCR reads with MiXCR anew, one entry per CDR3 protein. The sample carries under 250,000 distinct CDR3 sequences, roughly a fifth recorded once. Notes on this clonotype: The antigen is unknown.

The TCR sequence derives from a female donor with Graves disease. The V gene is TRBV11-2, the J gene TRBJ2-1; 8 nucleotides line up with TRBD2. Sequenced here: peripheral blood mononuclear cells (PBMCs), sampled at new diagnosis, from a patient treated with antithyroid drugs. CDR3 in DNA: TGTGCCAGCAGTTTCCCCCCTACTAGCGGCGGTGAGCAGTTCTTC. This translates into CASSFPPTSGGEQFF.